Following are 12 T cell receptor beta chains from one sample sequenced in a study of blood T cell repertoires in COVID-19. Profiling relied on immunoSEQ multiplex PCR, and the TCRdb table lists in-frame clones only, not all of them. In the table there are just under 95,000 clones, 80% of which are singletons. The specimen sequenced was peripheral blood. These receptors came from a man aged 45-65 years who had recovered from COVID-19.

The chain carries TRBV28 and TRBJ1-2, with TRBD1 identical over 7 bases. V shed 7 bases and J 5 bases; nucleotides not matched to a gene: 16. Germline loops: CDR1 MDHEN, CDR2 SYDVKM. This CDR3 contains 16 residues. The CDR3 region is CASTKPPPGGRYGYTF. The DNA for the CDR3 is TGTGCCAGCACCAAACCGCCCCCAGGGGGGCGGTATGGCTACACCTTC.

This chain links TRBV2 with TRBJ1-6; 7 bases are a match to TRBD1. The CDR3 is 14 amino acids. Germline CDR1 and CDR2: SNHLY and FYNNEI. The junction had 3 bases not matched to a gene; V was cut back by 7 bases and J by 3 bases. CDR3 in DNA: TGTGCCAGCACCGGGGACAGCTATAATTCACCCCTCCACTTT. This sequence encodes CASTGDSYNSPLHF.

This clone was seen a few times. The V gene is TRBV6-1, the J gene TRBJ1-5, with 7 bases fitting TRBD1. CDR1 and CDR2 from the germline V gene are MNHNS and SASEGT. The CDR3 is 17 amino acids. V lost 0 bases and J lost 5; bases outside the gene matches: 10. The chain's CDR3 is CASSEALEVTGDQPQHF. CDR3 nucleotide sequence: TGTGCCAGCAGTGAAGCGCTTGAGGTCACAGGGGATCAGCCCCAGCATTTT.

V is TRBV6-5 and J is TRBJ1-1, with D unclear. V was pared by 7 bases and J by 2 bases, with 11 bases between. Germline V lookup: CDR1 MNHEY, CDR2 SVGAGI. The CDR3 sequence is 13 residues long. CDR3 nucleotide sequence: TGTGCCAGCACCCAGGACTTAAACACTGAAGCTTTCTTT. As protein: CASTQDLNTEAFF.

CDR3 sequence: CASSHLASNQPQHF. The DNA of the CDR3 is TGTGCCAGCAGCCATCTGGCTAGCAATCAGCCCCAGCATTTT. V is TRBV4-2 and J is TRBJ1-5, with no clear D. Germline V gene data show CDR1 as LGHNA and CDR2 as YNFKEQ. This CDR3 has 14 amino acids. Trimming stripped 3 bases from V and 0 bases from J, with 6 bases between.

This clone was detected many times. This chain connects TRBV27 to TRBJ2-2; perhaps TRBD2 as D (5 bases). V lost 2 bases and J lost 4, with 14 bases in between. The CDR3 has 16 amino acids. The germline V gene has CDR1 MNHEY and CDR2 SMNVEV (reference sequence). The CDR3 DNA follows: TGTGCCAGCAGTTTAGGCGGAGGTAGGAGCACCGGGGAGCTGTTTTTT. Amino acids: CASSLGGGRSTGELFF.

This sequence joins TRBV7-9 and TRBJ1-1; perhaps TRBD1 as D (6 bases). Trimming shortened V by 5 bases and J by 0 bases, and 10 bases separated the two germline ends. The CDR3 length is 14 residues. Per germline, CDR1 SEHNR and CDR2 FQNEAQ (reference sequence). CDR3 DNA sequence: TGTGCCAGCAGCACCGGGACAATGAACACTGAAGCTTTCTTT. It yields the protein CASSTGTMNTEAFF. Full variable domain (remainder filled in from reference TRBV7-9 and TRBJ1-1): DTGVSQNPRHKITKRGQNVTFRCDPISEHNRLYWYRQTLGQGPEFLTYFQNEAQLEKSRLLSDRFSAERPKGSFSTLEIQRTEQGDSAMYLCASSTGTMNTEAFFGQGTRLTVV.

CDR3 amino acids: CASEGGANTGELFF. The DNA for the CDR3 is TGTGCCAGCGAGGGAGGGGCGAACACCGGGGAGCTGTTTTTT. The chain couples TRBV11-3 to TRBJ2-2; TRBD2 matches at 7 bases. With 8 bases clipped from V and 0 bases from J, the junction kept 3 bases outside the gene matches. From germline, CDR1 is SGHNT and CDR2 YENEEA. There are 14 residues in the CDR3.

This clone rates as medium-sized. This sequence joins TRBV3-1 (or the pseudogene TRBV3-2) and TRBJ2-7, with D perhaps matching TRBD2 (5 bases). V was cut by 4 bases and J by 3 bases, with 16 bases left in between. Per germline, CDR1 LGHDT and CDR2 YNNKEL (reference sequence). This CDR3 has 15 amino acids. This CDR3 reads CASSRSTGYGYEQYF. DNA of the CDR3: TGTGCCAGCAGCCGGTCTACGGGATACGGCTACGAGCAGTACTTC.

The chain employs TRBV10-1 and TRBJ2-1, with 8 nucleotides matching TRBD2. Germline values: CDR1 WNHNN, CDR2 SYGVQD (reference sequence). The V segment lost 3 bases and the J segment 8 bases; nucleotides outside the gene matches: 6. The CDR3 length is 14 residues. The CDR3 sequence: CASSDPGGVDEQFF. The CDR3 DNA follows: TGCGCCAGCAGTGACCCCGGGGGGGTCGATGAGCAGTTCTTC.

A few counts support this clone. The chain couples TRBV25-1 to TRBJ2-5; 7 bases align to TRBD1. This CDR3 has 14 residues. The V gene's germline CDR1 is MGHDK and CDR2 SYGVNS. Unmatched junction bases numbered 8, after V lost 4 bases and J lost 6 bases. The CDR3 bases are TGTGCCAGCAGTGGAGTTGAGGGGGCGAAGACCCAGTACTTC. Translating gives CASSGVEGAKTQYF.

This clone was found many times. The V call is TRBV15, the J call TRBJ2-3; D unclear. Germline assignment: CDR1 LNHNV and CDR2 YYDKDF (reference sequence). V was pared by 3 bases and J by 3 bases, with 13 bases between. The CDR3 is made up of 15 amino acids. The CDR3 sequence: CATSRWPEITDTQYF. As DNA, the CDR3 is TGTGCCACCAGCAGGTGGCCGGAGATAACAGATACGCAGTATTTT.